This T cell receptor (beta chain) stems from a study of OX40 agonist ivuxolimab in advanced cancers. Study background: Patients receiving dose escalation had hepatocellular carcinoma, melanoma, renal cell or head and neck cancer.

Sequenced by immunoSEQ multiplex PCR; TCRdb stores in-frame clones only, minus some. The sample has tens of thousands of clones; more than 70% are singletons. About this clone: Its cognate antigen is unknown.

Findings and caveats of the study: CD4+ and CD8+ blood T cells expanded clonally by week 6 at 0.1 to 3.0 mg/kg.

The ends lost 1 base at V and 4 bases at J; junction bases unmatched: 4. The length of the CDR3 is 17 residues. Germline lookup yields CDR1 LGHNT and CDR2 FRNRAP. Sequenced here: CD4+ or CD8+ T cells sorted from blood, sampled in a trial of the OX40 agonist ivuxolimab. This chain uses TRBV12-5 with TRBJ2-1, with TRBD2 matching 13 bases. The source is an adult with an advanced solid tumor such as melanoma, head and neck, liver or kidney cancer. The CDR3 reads CASGLGEGLAGYNEQFF. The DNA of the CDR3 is TGTGCTAGTGGTTTGGGCGAGGGACTAGCGGGGTACAATGAGCAGTTCTTC.